These 20 T cell receptor beta chains share one sample of origin, sequenced in a study of cytomegalovirus exposure and HLA in healthy donors. The primer mix had 60 Vbeta and 13 Jbeta primers. Generated by immunoSEQ multiplex PCR, the TCRdb table keeps only in-frame clones and is missing some. This sample has more than 95,000 clones; approximately 83% occur once, and the top ten carry 3.6%. Material for sequencing was PBMCs. These receptors originate from a woman aged 40 to 50 in good health and CMV-seropositive.

This chain links TRBV7-6 with TRBJ2-5, with 8 bases aligning to TRBD1. Germline CDR1 and CDR2: SGHVS and FNYEAQ. V lost 1 base to trimming and J lost 5 bases; unmatched junction nucleotides: 3. CDR3 length equals 14 residues. The CDR3 protein is CASSLGTGRETQYF. In DNA, the CDR3 is TGTGCCAGCAGCTTAGGGACAGGGAGGGAGACCCAGTACTTC.

This clone occurred once. The chain couples TRBV30 to TRBJ1-3; perhaps TRBD1 as D (5 bases). Germline V gene data show CDR1 as GTSNPN and CDR2 as SVGIG (reference sequence). The CDR3 is 15 amino acids. The germline V and J ends were trimmed by 5 bases and 8 bases, with 22 bases remaining between them. CDR3 region: CAWGGVRVTRDTIYF. CDR3 in DNA: TGTGCCTGGGGGGGGGTCAGGGTTACCAGGGACACCATATATTTT.

The gene calls are TRBV2 and TRBJ2-2; no clear D gene. The CDR3 extends over 11 amino acids. The germline CDR1 and CDR2 sequences are SNHLY and FYNNEI. With 4 bases removed from V and 8 bases from J, the gap between germline ends came to 5 bases. The CDR3 reads CASSVSGELFF. CDR3 nucleotide sequence: TGTGCCAGCAGTGTTTCAGGGGAGCTGTTTTTT.

This clone was recorded once. The chain carries TRBV10-2 and TRBJ2-1; 7 bases map to TRBD2. The CDR3 is 15 residues long. V was clipped by 2 bases and J by 0 bases; unmatched bases: 1. The germline V gene has CDR1 WSHSY and CDR2 SAAADI. CDR3 amino acids: CASSERTSSYNEQFF. The CDR3 DNA sequence: TGCGCCAGCAGTGAGAGGACTAGCTCCTACAATGAGCAGTTCTTC.

The chain recombines TRBV30 with TRBJ2-5; D might be TRBD1 (6 bases). The germline V gene encodes CDR1 GTSNPN and CDR2 SVGIG (reference sequence). The CDR3 totals 11 residues. Trimming pared 2 bases from V and 5 bases from J, leaving 6 bases between. The CDR3: CAWSQGETQYF. CDR3 nucleotide sequence: TGTGCCTGGAGTCAGGGGGAGACCCAGTACTTC. Full variable domain (missing parts from reference TRBV30 and TRBJ2-5): SQTIHQWPATLVQPVGSPLSLECTVEGTSNPNLYWYRQAAGRGLQLLFYSVGIGQISSEVPQNLSASRPQDRQFILSSKKLLLSDSGFYLCAWSQGETQYFGPGTRLLVL.

In this sample, this clone turned up a few times. V is TRBV11-3 and J is TRBJ2-1; 15 positions agree with TRBD2. This CDR3 is built from 16 residues. Germline V gives CDR1 SGHNT, CDR2 YENEEA. V shed 5 bases, J shed 10 bases, and the junction held 9 bases outside the gene matches. CDR3 DNA: TGTGCCAGCAGCCCACGGACTAGCGGGAGGGCCGGGGAGCAGTTCTTC. This encodes CASSPRTSGRAGEQFF.

The chain couples TRBV5-1 to TRBJ1-2, with no clear D. Trimming shortened V by 4 bases and J by 0 bases, and 7 bases separated the two germline ends. CDR1 and CDR2 from the germline V gene are SGHRS and YFSETQ. CDR3 size: 13 residues. CDR3 DNA sequence: TGCGCCAGCAGCCCCGGGACTAACTATGGCTACACCTTC. This translates into CASSPGTNYGYTF.

The chain links TRBV7-9 to TRBJ2-5; D uncertain. From germline, CDR1 is SEHNR and CDR2 FQNEAQ (reference sequence). Trimming pared 3 bases from V and 0 bases from J, leaving 5 bases between. This CDR3 contains 13 residues. The CDR3 nucleotides are TGTGCCAGCAGCTTTAGAAACCAAGAGACCCAGTACTTC. The encoded protein is CASSFRNQETQYF.

The chain combines TRBV6-6 with TRBJ1-5; D is undetermined. This CDR3 is 14 amino acids long. Trimming removed 7 bases at V and 7 bases at J, with 17 bases between. Looked up from germline, CDR1 is MNHNY and CDR2 is SVGAGI (reference sequence). Written as DNA, the CDR3 is TGTGCCAGCATCCCGCGGGCAGCTGAACAGCCCCAGCATTTT. This gives the protein CASIPRAAEQPQHF.

CDR3 nucleotides: TGTGCCAGCTCACTACAGGGCTCTGAAGCTTTCTTT. It is translated as CASSLQGSEAFF. V gene TRBV18 combines with J gene TRBJ1-1; a possible D gene is TRBD1 (6 bases). This CDR3 contains 12 residues. Trimming stripped 4 bases from V and 6 bases from J, with 9 bases between. CDR1 and CDR2 (germline): KGHSH, LQKENI. The complete variable domain, with remaining parts taken from reference TRBV18 and TRBJ1-1, reads NAGVMQNPRHLVRRRGQEARLRCSPMKGHSHVYWYRQLPEEGLKFMVYLQKENIIDESGMPKERFSAEFPKEGPSILRIQQVVRGDSAAYFCASSLQGSEAFFGQGTRLTVV.

J is TRBJ2-3 and V is TRBV30, with D perhaps TRBD2 (5 bases). The length of the CDR3 is 12 residues. Trimming stripped 3 bases from V and 5 bases from J, with 9 bases between. In germline, CDR1 is GTSNPN, CDR2 SVGIG (reference sequence). The CDR3 DNA sequence: TGTGCCTGGAGCCGAGGGTTAGATACGCAGTATTTT. Translated: CAWSRGLDTQYF.

The chain recombines TRBV28 with TRBJ2-3, with 7 bases matching TRBD1. The CDR3 covers 15 residues. Per the germline V gene, CDR1 is MDHEN and CDR2 is SYDVKM. J lost 5 bases, V lost 3 bases, and 8 bases had no gene match. The CDR3 coding sequence is TGTGCCAGCAGTTTCCCGACAGGGTTGGGAGATACGCAGTATTTT. Protein product: CASSFPTGLGDTQYF. Together with reference TRBV28 and TRBJ2-3, the CDR3 gives the full variable domain: DVKVTQSSRYLVKRTGEKVFLECVQDMDHENMFWYRQDPGLGLRLIYFSYDVKMKEKGDIPEGYSVSREKKERFSLILESASTNQTSMYLCASSFPTGLGDTQYFGPGTRLTVL.

The chain uses TRBV19 and TRBJ2-1, with D tentatively TRBD2 (6 bases). The germline CDR1 and CDR2 sequences are LNHDA and SQIVND (reference sequence). The CDR3 runs 14 residues. Trimming pared 4 bases from V and 5 bases from J, leaving 12 bases between. CDR3 region: CASSRRGADNEQFF. The CDR3 coding sequence is TGTGCCAGTAGTAGGAGGGGCGCAGACAATGAGCAGTTCTTC.

The chain is built from TRBV5-1 and TRBJ2-5; TRBD1 agrees at 7 bases. V dropped 1 base and J dropped 4; count of bases not matched to a gene: 13. Germline loops: CDR1 SGHRS, CDR2 YFSETQ. This CDR3 spans 17 amino acids. The CDR3: CASSLSGTAKLGETQYF. The CDR3 DNA reads TGCGCCAGCAGCTTGTCCGGGACAGCTAAACTTGGAGAGACCCAGTACTTC.

This clone was seen just once. The gene calls are TRBV28 and TRBJ2-3, with TRBD2 matching over 11 bases. Germline CDR1 reads MDHEN; CDR2 reads SYDVKM. The trim removed 7 bases at V and 0 bases at J, leaving 3 bases unmatched. The CDR3 has 15 residues. The CDR3 sequence is CASKGTSGSTDTQYF. The CDR3 bases are TGTGCCAGCAAGGGGACTAGCGGAAGCACAGATACGCAGTATTTT.

J is TRBJ2-1 and V is TRBV5-1; 16 nucleotides align to TRBD2. The V and J ends lost 2 bases and 1 base, in that order; junction bases with no gene match: 9. The germline V gene encodes CDR1 SGHRS and CDR2 YFSETQ. The CDR3 spans 20 residues. The CDR3 is CASSFSGLAGGFGSYNEQFF. CDR3 nucleotide sequence: TGCGCCAGCAGCTTCTCGGGACTAGCGGGAGGGTTTGGGTCCTACAATGAGCAGTTCTTC.

The chain carries TRBV6-5 and TRBJ1-6; D gene ambiguous. Deletions cut 0 bases from V and 5 bases from J, with 8 bases between. The CDR3 contains 15 residues. Germline assignment: CDR1 MNHEY and CDR2 SVGAGI. This chain's CDR3 is CASSYSRADNSPLHF. CDR3 DNA: TGTGCCAGCAGTTACTCGAGGGCAGATAATTCACCCCTCCACTTT.

This clone was found a few times. The rearrangement joins TRBV5-1 to TRBJ1-2, with D possibly being TRBD1 (6 bases). V shed 0 bases and J shed 4 bases, with 16 bases lying between them. CDR1 and CDR2 from the germline V gene are SGHRS and YFSETQ. CDR3 size: 16 residues. The CDR3 sequence is CASSLARGGERYGYTF. The CDR3, as DNA: TGCGCCAGCAGCTTGGCAAGGGGGGGAGAGCGCTATGGCTACACCTTC.

The chain recombines TRBV5-1 with TRBJ1-1, with 7 bases that match TRBD1. V lost 2 bases to trimming and J lost 0 bases; unmatched junction nucleotides: 1. CDR1 and CDR2 from the germline V gene are SGHRS and YFSETQ. The CDR3 totals 14 residues. This CDR3 is CASSLQGMNTEAFF. The DNA for the CDR3 is TGCGCCAGCAGCTTACAGGGGATGAACACTGAAGCTTTCTTT.

This chain joins TRBV7-9 and TRBJ2-2; possible D gene TRBD2, 7 bases. Trimming cost V 5 bases and J 5 bases, with 18 bases left between them. The CDR3 has 16 residues. In germline, CDR1 is SEHNR, CDR2 FQNEAQ (reference sequence). The DNA of the CDR3 is TGTGCCAGCAGCCGAAGCTCGGGGGGCGTTACCGGGGAGCTGTTTTTT. As protein: CASSRSSGGVTGELFF.